A single TCR beta chain is shown here with its context. These data originate in a study of control samples from healthy donors and cancer patients. Clones were sequenced by immunoSEQ multiplex PCR, and TCRdb holds only the in-frame ones, with some missing. The top ten hold around 1.6% of the sample, which has fewer than 40,000 clones, 90% to 95% seen once. What was sequenced was PBMCs. This TCR came from a man between 40 and 49 years old with colorectal cancer.

The CDR3 spells CSVGKGAGEQYF. The CDR3 DNA is TGCAGCGTTGGGAAAGGGGCCGGGGAGCAGTACTTC. V is TRBV29-1 and J is TRBJ2-7, with D possibly being TRBD1 (5 bases). Germline V gene lookup returns CDR1 SQVTM and CDR2 ANQGSEA. V lost 4 bases to trimming and J lost 7 bases, with 14 bases between them. The CDR3 contains 12 residues.